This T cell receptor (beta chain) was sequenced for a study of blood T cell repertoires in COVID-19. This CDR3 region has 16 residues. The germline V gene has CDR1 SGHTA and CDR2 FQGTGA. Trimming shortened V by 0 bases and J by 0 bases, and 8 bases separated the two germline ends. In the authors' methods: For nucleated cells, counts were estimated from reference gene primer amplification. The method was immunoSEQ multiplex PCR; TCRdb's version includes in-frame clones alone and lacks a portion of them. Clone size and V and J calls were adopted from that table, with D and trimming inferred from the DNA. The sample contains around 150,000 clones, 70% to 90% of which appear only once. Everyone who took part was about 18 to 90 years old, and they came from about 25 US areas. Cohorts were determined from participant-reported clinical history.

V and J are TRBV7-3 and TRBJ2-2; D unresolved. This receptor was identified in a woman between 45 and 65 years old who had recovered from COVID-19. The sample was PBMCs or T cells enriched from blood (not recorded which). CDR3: CASSLTGRTNTGELFF. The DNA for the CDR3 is TGTGCCAGCAGCTTAACGGGCAGAACGAACACCGGGGAGCTGTTTTTT.